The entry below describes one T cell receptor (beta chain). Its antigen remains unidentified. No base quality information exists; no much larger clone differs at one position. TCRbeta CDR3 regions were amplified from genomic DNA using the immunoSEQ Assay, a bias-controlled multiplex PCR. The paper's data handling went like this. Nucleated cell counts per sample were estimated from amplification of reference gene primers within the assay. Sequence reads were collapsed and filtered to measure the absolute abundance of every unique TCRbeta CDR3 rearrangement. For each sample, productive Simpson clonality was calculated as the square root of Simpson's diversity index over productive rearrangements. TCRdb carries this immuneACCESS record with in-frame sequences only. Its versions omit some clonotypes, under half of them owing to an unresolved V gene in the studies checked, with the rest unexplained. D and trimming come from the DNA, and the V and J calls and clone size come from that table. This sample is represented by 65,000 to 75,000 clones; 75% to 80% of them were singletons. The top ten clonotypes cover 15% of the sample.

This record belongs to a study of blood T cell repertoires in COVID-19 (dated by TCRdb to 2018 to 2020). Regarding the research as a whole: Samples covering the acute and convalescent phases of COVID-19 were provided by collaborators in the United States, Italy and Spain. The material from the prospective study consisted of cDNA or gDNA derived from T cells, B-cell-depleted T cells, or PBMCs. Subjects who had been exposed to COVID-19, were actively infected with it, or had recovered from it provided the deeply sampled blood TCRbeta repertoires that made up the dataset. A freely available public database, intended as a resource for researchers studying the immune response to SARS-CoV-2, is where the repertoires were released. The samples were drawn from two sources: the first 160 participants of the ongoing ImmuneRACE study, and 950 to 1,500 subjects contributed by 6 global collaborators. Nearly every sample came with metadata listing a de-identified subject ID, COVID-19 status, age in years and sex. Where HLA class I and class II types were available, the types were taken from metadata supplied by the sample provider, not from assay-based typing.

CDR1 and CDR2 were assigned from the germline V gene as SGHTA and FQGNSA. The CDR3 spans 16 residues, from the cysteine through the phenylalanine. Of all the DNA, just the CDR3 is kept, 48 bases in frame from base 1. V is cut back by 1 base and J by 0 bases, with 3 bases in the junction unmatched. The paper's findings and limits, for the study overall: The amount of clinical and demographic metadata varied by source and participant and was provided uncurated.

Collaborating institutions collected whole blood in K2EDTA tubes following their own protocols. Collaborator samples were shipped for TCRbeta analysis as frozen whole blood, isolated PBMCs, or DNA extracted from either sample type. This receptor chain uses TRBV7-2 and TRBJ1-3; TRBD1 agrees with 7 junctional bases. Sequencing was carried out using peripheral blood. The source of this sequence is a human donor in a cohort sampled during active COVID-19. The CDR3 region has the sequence CASSLVTGNSGNTIYF. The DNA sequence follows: TGTGCCAGCAGCTTAGTGACAGGGAACTCTGGAAACACCATATATTTT. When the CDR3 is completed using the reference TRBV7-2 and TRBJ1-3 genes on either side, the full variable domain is GAGVSQSPSNKVTEKGKDVELRCDPISGHTALYWYRQSLGQGLEFLIYFQGNSAPDKSGLPSDRFSAERTGGSVSTLTIQRTQQEDSAVYLCASSLVTGNSGNTIYFGEGSWLTVV.